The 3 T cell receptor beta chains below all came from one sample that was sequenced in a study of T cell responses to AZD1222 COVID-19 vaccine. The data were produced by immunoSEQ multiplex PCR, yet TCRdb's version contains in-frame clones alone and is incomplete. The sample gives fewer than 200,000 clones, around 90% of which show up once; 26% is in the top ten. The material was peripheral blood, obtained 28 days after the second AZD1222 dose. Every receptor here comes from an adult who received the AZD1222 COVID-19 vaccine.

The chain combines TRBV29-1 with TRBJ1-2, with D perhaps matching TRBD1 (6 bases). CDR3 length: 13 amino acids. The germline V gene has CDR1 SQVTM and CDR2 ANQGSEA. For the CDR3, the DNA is TGCAGTGCGTGGGGGGCACCGGGACAACTCTACACCTTC. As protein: CSAWGAPGQLYTF.

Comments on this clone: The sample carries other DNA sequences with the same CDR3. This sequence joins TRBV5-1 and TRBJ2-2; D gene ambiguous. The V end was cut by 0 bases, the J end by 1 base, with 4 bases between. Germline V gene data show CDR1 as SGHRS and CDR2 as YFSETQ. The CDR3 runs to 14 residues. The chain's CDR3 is CASSLGQNTGELFF. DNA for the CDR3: TGCGCCAGCAGCTTGGGGCAGAACACCGGGGAGCTGTTTTTT.

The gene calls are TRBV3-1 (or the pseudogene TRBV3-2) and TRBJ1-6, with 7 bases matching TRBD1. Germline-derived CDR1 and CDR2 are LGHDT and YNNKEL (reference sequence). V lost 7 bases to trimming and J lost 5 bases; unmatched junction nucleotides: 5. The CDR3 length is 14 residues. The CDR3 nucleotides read TGTGCCAGCACCCCCAGGGGGAATAATTCACCCCTCCACTTT. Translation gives CASTPRGNNSPLHF.